This entry describes one TCR beta chain. The data belong to a study of blood T cell repertoires in COVID-19. Study context: The United States, Italy and Spain were the sources of the acute and convalescent COVID-19 samples. PBMCs, B-cell-depleted T cells, or T cells provided the cDNA or gDNA that made up the material.

Methods used by the authors: Nucleated cell counts were estimated from reference gene primer amplification. Here immunoSEQ multiplex PCR was the method, and the copy in TCRdb shows in-frame clones only, minus some. The D gene and trimming were derived from the DNA, and the V and J assignments and clone size from that table. The table includes 100,000 or so clones, approximately 76% detected once. Trimming removed 1 base from V and 6 bases from J, with 7 bases in between. The CDR3 is 14 amino acids. Germline CDR1 reads MNHNS; CDR2 reads SASEGT. Sequencing used peripheral blood. This TCR derives from a woman aged 70-85 years with acute or convalescent COVID-19. This chain uses TRBV6-1 with TRBJ1-6; tentative D call: TRBD1 (5 bases). CDR3 residues: CASSEVGVNSPLHF. The DNA of the CDR3 is TGTGCCAGCAGTGAAGTAGGGGTTAATTCACCCCTCCACTTT.